Listed below are T cell receptor beta chains from one sample, sequenced in a study of low-dose radiotherapy and immunotherapy resistance in tumors. TCRdb independently ran MiXCR on the reads; one entry per CDR3 protein. The repertoire holds under 40,000 distinct CDR3 sequences, with roughly 49% as singletons. Sequencing used PBMCs, obtained after low-dose radiotherapy plus immunotherapy. Receptor source: a male donor with gallbladder cancer. CDR3s include the opening cysteine and the closing phenylalanine or tryptophan. D genes are given only for firm matches. Clone size is stated in some rows and not others, as once, few, many or a class when expanded.

clone size | J gene | D gene | V gene | CDR3 protein | CDR3 DNA
- | TRBJ2-7 | TRBD1 | TRBV20-1 | CSARDWQGAYEQYF | TGCAGTGCTAGAGATTGGCAGGGGGCGTACGAGCAGTACTTC
many | TRBJ2-7 | - | TRBV2 | CASSRQSTFYEQYF | TGTGCCAGCAGTCGACAGTCCACCTTCTACGAGCAGTACTTC
many | TRBJ2-7 | TRBD1 | TRBV7-2 | CASSGRTGGAYEQYF | TGTGCCAGCAGCGGCAGGACAGGGGGGGCCTACGAGCAGTACTTC
- | TRBJ1-5 | TRBD1 | TRBV18 | CASSPDRNQPQHF | TGTGCCAGCTCCCCGGACAGGAATCAGCCCCAGCATTTT
few | TRBJ2-7 | - | TRBV20-1 | CSARGTVYPSSYEQYF | TGCAGTGCTAGAGGGACAGTCTACCCCAGCTCCTACGAGCAGTACTTC
medium-sized | TRBJ2-7 | TRBD1 | TRBV28 | CASSSVARDRVSYEQYF | TGTGCCAGCAGTAGTGTCGCCCGGGACAGGGTCTCCTACGAGCAGTACTTC
- | TRBJ2-7 | - | TRBV6-1 | CASSVGGINYEQYF | TGTGCCAGCAGTGTAGGGGGAATCAACTACGAGCAGTACTTC
- | TRBJ1-4 | TRBD1 | TRBV15 | CATSRERGQGEKLFF | TGTGCCACCAGCAGAGAGAGGGGGCAGGGTGAAAAACTGTTTTTT
- | TRBJ1-5 | TRBD1 | TRBV7-2 | CASSSRGAGPNQPQHF | TGTGCCAGCAGCTCCAGGGGGGCGGGACCGAATCAGCCCCAGCATTTT
- | TRBJ2-5 | - | TRBV12-3/TRBV12-4 | CASSYRGRGETQYF | TGTGCCAGCAGCTATCGGGGCCGGGGGGAGACCCAGTACTTC
medium-sized | TRBJ2-3 | - | TRBV7-8 | CASSPLAASTDTQYF | TGTGCCAGCAGCCCTTTAGCGGCCAGCACAGATACGCAGTATTTT